This T cell receptor (beta chain) was documented in a study of T cell responses to AZD1222 COVID-19 vaccine. Profiling relied on immunoSEQ multiplex PCR, and the TCRdb table lists in-frame clones only, not all of them. In the table there are 90,000 to 110,000 clones, roughly nine tenths of which are singletons. Points from the study as a whole: Unmutated variant regions are reportedly the target of nearly half of TCRs that are spike-specific.

The ends were cut back, 3 bases at V and 1 base at J, with 15 bases in the middle. This CDR3 comprises 16 residues. Germline CDR1 SGHNT, CDR2 YYREEE (reference sequence). For this clone: What it recognizes is unknown.

The material sequenced was peripheral blood, taken on day 0 of AZD1222 vaccination. This TCR came from an adult in good health. This sequence joins TRBV5-4 and TRBJ2-3; D possibly corresponds to TRBD2 (5 bases). CDR3 in amino acids: CASSSPSAEGTDTQYF. CDR3 bases: TGTGCCAGCAGCTCTCCTTCGGCGGAGGGCACAGATACGCAGTATTTT.